One and the same sample provided the 11 T cell receptor beta chains below, sequenced in a study of blood T cells in healthy people across ages. It was with a sample-barcoded 5' primer and a J-beta primer mix that a second PCR of roughly 7 to 12 cycles was run. TCRdb reanalysed the 5' RACE reads using MiXCR and keeps one entry per CDR3 protein. The table shows around 1,900,000 distinct CDR3 sequences, with about 39% occurring only once. The sequenced sample was blood. Source of these receptors: a human donor in good health.

The table lists this clonotype with a few counts. The chain employs TRBV7-9 and TRBJ1-6; no definite D call. CDR1 SEHNR and CDR2 FQNEAQ come from the germline V gene (reference sequence). V was clipped by 5 bases and J by 5 bases, with 4 bases between them. The CDR3 is 12 residues long. The CDR3 region has the DNA TGTGCCAGCAGCACTCATAATTCACCCCTCCACTTT. The encoded protein is CASSTHNSPLHF.

V is TRBV2 and J is TRBJ1-2, with no clear D. Germline CDR1 is SNHLY and CDR2 is FYNNEI. V lost 5 bases and J 7 bases, leaving 11 bases between the germline ends. The CDR3 runs to 12 residues. The DNA for the CDR3 is TGTGCCAGCAGTTCCTGGGGAGGTGGCTACACCTTC. Translating it yields CASSSWGGGYTF. Using reference TRBV2 and TRBJ1-2 for the parts outside the CDR3, the full variable domain is EPEVTQTPSHQVTQMGQEVILRCVPISNHLYFYWYRQILGQKVEFLVSFYNNEISEKSEIFDDQFSVERPDGSNFTLKIRSTKLEDSAMYFCASSSWGGGYTFGSGTRLTVV.

This clonotype was seen many times. The V and J genes are TRBV28 and TRBJ1-1, with D possibly TRBD1 on 5 matching bases. The CDR3 contains 15 residues. The germline V gene has CDR1 MDHEN and CDR2 SYDVKM. The V end lost 2 bases, the J end lost 1 base, and 11 bases lay between the germline ends. The CDR3 loop is CASSLIDSKNTEAFF. DNA of the CDR3: TGTGCCAGCAGTTTAATTGACAGTAAGAACACTGAAGCTTTCTTT.

The chain combines TRBV20-1 with TRBJ2-7; D remains unclear. The CDR3 is made up of 14 amino acids. Germline loops: CDR1 DFQATT, CDR2 SNEGSKA (reference sequence). Trimming shortened V by 3 bases and J by 0 bases, and 12 bases separated the two germline ends. In DNA, the CDR3 is TGCAGTGCTAGGCACTTGGCCGACTCCTACGAGCAGTACTTC. Protein product: CSARHLADSYEQYF.

The sample holds a few counts of this clonotype. The rearrangement uses TRBV10-3 and TRBJ2-1; D is unclear. In germline, CDR1 is ENHRY, CDR2 SYGVKD. The CDR3 length is 13 residues. Trimming removed 0 bases at V and 8 bases at J, with 8 bases between. The CDR3 spells CAISESGSHEQFF. CDR3 nucleotides: TGTGCCATCAGTGAGTCGGGCAGTCATGAGCAGTTCTTC.

The chain employs TRBV15 and TRBJ2-1, with unresolved D. Per germline, CDR1 LNHNV and CDR2 YYDKDF (reference sequence). The CDR3 is 16 amino acids. Trimming cost V 3 bases and J 9 bases, with 21 bases left between them. CDR3 protein: CATSSVDRRLMAEQFF. The CDR3 bases are TGTGCCACCAGCAGCGTTGACCGCAGGTTGATGGCTGAGCAGTTCTTC.

Only a few counts were recorded for this clonotype. V gene TRBV15 combines with J gene TRBJ1-2; 7 nucleotides match TRBD1. Germline loops: CDR1 LNHNV, CDR2 YYDKDF (reference sequence). The V segment lost 6 bases and the J segment 8 bases; nucleotides outside the gene matches: 6. The CDR3 covers 12 residues. Here the CDR3 DNA reads TGTGCCACCAGGGGAGGGGGCAGGGGCTACACCTTC. Its protein product is CATRGGGRGYTF.

This clonotype has a handful of counts. The J gene is TRBJ1-2, the V gene TRBV7-2; possibly TRBD1 for D (6 bases). This CDR3 has 15 amino acids. Trimming shortened V by 4 bases and J by 4 bases, and 16 bases separated the two germline ends. Germline V gene lookup returns CDR1 SGHTA and CDR2 FQGNSA. CDR3 sequence reads: CASSSYREWGYGYTF. In DNA form, the CDR3 reads TGTGCCAGCAGCTCGTACAGGGAGTGGGGCTATGGCTACACCTTC.

The chain recombines TRBV7-3 with TRBJ2-1; 10 bases align to TRBD2. The CDR3 length is 16 residues. The germline V gene has CDR1 SGHTA and CDR2 FQGTGA. The V and J ends lost 5 bases and 6 bases, in that order; junction bases with no gene match: 10. CDR3 coding DNA: TGTGCCAGCAGCCCACTAGCGGGGACCCTACTCAATGAGCAGTTCTTC. Its protein product is CASSPLAGTLLNEQFF.

This sequence joins TRBV6-2 or TRBV6-3 and TRBJ2-1; TRBD1 matches 9 bases. This CDR3 comprises 15 residues. V lost 0 bases to trimming and J lost 8 bases; unmatched junction nucleotides: 5. Germline V lookup: CDR1 MNHEY, CDR2 SVGEGT. DNA for the CDR3: TGTGCCAGCAGTTACTCTTGGGACAGGGTCGATGAGCAGTTCTTC. Amino acid sequence: CASSYSWDRVDEQFF.

The V and J genes are TRBV5-1 and TRBJ2-7; 8 bases are shared with TRBD1. From germline, CDR1 is SGHRS and CDR2 YFSETQ. The trim removed 5 bases at V and 5 bases at J, leaving 9 bases unmatched. This CDR3 spans 14 amino acids. The CDR3 coding sequence is TGCGCCAGCAGGTACGCTCAGGGGGCCAACGAGCAGTACTTC. Residues: CASRYAQGANEQYF.